This TCR beta chain derives from a study of cytomegalovirus exposure and HLA in healthy donors. Study-level findings and limits: Of the V segments, some could not be distinguished, including TRBV6-2 and TRBV6-3, and were excluded. Productive rates of about 87% or about 30% were seen for most TCR beta V segments in an earlier analysis. In a later analysis, compared with equally common non-associated chains, HLA-associated beta chains were more expanded.

The germline V gene encodes CDR1 MNHEY and CDR2 SMNVEV (reference sequence). Germline trimming cut 4 bases from V and 5 bases from J; bases unmatched to any gene: 5. The CDR3 runs to 15 residues. Each of the donors was a healthy bone marrow donor. PCR amplification relied on 60 Vbeta primers (plus 13 Jbeta primers). Assay: immunoSEQ multiplex PCR; the TCRdb copy retains only in-frame clones and omits some. Of more than 140,000 clones in the sample, about 75% were seen once. This clone was picked up a small number of times. As yet, its antigen is unknown. The sequence derives from a male donor in good health and CMV-seronegative. The specimen was PBMCs. This chain links TRBV27 with TRBJ2-4, with 10 bases lining up with TRBD1. CDR3 protein: CASSSLGTGENIQYF. CDR3 nucleotides: TGTGCCAGCAGTTCTCTTGGGACAGGGGAAAACATTCAGTACTTC.